The 32 T cell receptor beta chains below come from one sample, sequenced in a study of beta chain features in type 1 diabetes. Expressed TCRB transcripts were sequenced after all isolated RNA was converted to cDNA. The protocol was immunoSEQ multiplex PCR, while the TCRdb copy is restricted to in-frame clones and leaves out a portion. Of 200,000 to 250,000 clones listed, roughly 11% were seen once; the top ten hold 1% to 1.5%. Sequenced: central memory CD4+ T cells from blood. The origin of the receptors is a man in his late teens or twenties in good health.

This clone has only a few counts. This CDR3 is also generated by other DNA sequences in the sample. This chain joins TRBV7-9 and TRBJ2-7; D call uncertain. The ends were cut back, 5 bases at V and 3 bases at J, with 5 bases in the middle. The CDR3 contains 11 residues. Looked up from germline, CDR1 is SEHNR and CDR2 is FQNEAQ (reference sequence). The CDR3 DNA reads TGTGCCAGCAGCCTTGACTACGAGCAGTACTTC. Protein sequence: CASSLDYEQYF.

The genes are TRBV5-6 and TRBJ2-3, with D unclear. The CDR3 contains 11 residues. V lost 2 bases and J lost 6, with 4 bases in between. In germline, CDR1 is SGHDT, CDR2 YYEEEE. The CDR3 DNA reads TGTGCCAGCAGCTTCCAGGATACGCAGTATTTT. It encodes CASSFQDTQYF.

The J gene is TRBJ2-3, the V gene TRBV18; D possibly corresponds to TRBD2 (5 bases). The CDR3 contains 12 residues. Germline values: CDR1 KGHSH, CDR2 LQKENI. The V and J ends lost 5 bases and 6 bases respectively, with 9 bases between them. The CDR3 is CASSETTDTQYF. In DNA, the CDR3 is TGTGCCAGCTCAGAGACTACGGATACGCAGTATTTT.

The chain recombines TRBV28 with TRBJ2-3; D might be TRBD1 or TRBD2, each matching 6 bases. V was cut by 2 bases and J by 4 bases, with 10 bases left in between. This CDR3 region has 14 residues. Germline-derived CDR1 and CDR2 are MDHEN and SYDVKM. This CDR3 is CASSLTGTADTQYF. The CDR3 DNA reads as TGTGCCAGCAGTTTAACAGGGACTGCAGATACGCAGTATTTT.

This chain joins TRBV5-4 and TRBJ2-6, with a possible D match to TRBD2 (5 bases). The CDR3 consists of 16 residues. V lost 4 bases, J lost 3 bases, and 14 bases lay in between. Germline assignment: CDR1 SGHNT and CDR2 YYREEE (reference sequence). CDR3 nucleotide sequence: TGTGCCAGCAGCACCGGGCCGGCGGGTGGGGCCAACGTCCTGACTTTC. This translates into CASSTGPAGGANVLTF.

This clone came up a few times. The V and J genes are TRBV30 and TRBJ1-5; tentative D call: TRBD1 (6 bases). The CDR3 extends over 14 amino acids. The V and J ends lost 2 bases and 7 bases respectively, with 15 bases between them. In germline, CDR1 is GTSNPN, CDR2 SVGIG (reference sequence). CDR3 region: CAWSPLRGSQPQHF. The CDR3, as DNA: TGTGCCTGGAGTCCCTTGAGGGGGTCCCAGCCCCAGCATTTT.

The chain carries TRBV7-2 and TRBJ2-7, with 7 bases fitting TRBD2. Trimming took 5 bases from V and 5 from J; bases not matched to a gene: 6. Germline V lookup: CDR1 SGHTA, CDR2 FQGNSA. The CDR3 spans 13 residues. DNA for the CDR3: TGTGCCAGCAGCCGTTCTCGGGAGGACGAGCAGTACTTC. Protein sequence: CASSRSREDEQYF.

This sequence joins TRBV5-1 and TRBJ1-2; a weak D match, TRBD1 (6 bases). The CDR3 consists of 13 residues. From germline, CDR1 is SGHRS and CDR2 YFSETQ. V shed 4 bases and J shed 7 bases, with 14 bases lying between them. Here the CDR3 reads CASSPLQGAGYTF. CDR3 sequence (DNA): TGCGCCAGCAGCCCGCTACAGGGAGCTGGCTACACCTTC. Variable domain in full (rest from reference TRBV5-1 and TRBJ1-2): KAGVTQTPRYLIKTRGQQVTLSCSPISGHRSVSWYQQTPGQGLQFLFEYFSETQRNKGNFPGRFSGRQFSNSRSEMNVSTLELGDSALYLCASSPLQGAGYTFGSGTRLTVV.

There are a few counts of this clone. The CDR3 protein is CSVERGRTDTQYF. The CDR3 nucleotides read TGCAGCGTTGAGAGGGGACGCACAGATACGCAGTATTTT. The V gene is TRBV29-1, the J gene TRBJ2-3, with D possibly called TRBD1 or TRBD2 (5 bases each). Per germline, CDR1 SQVTM and CDR2 ANQGSEA. CDR3 length equals 13 residues. Trimming took 3 bases from V and 1 from J, leaving 8 bases between them.

The chain joins TRBV28 to TRBJ1-4; a possible D gene is TRBD1 (5 bases). Germline V lookup: CDR1 MDHEN, CDR2 SYDVKM. V lost 4 bases and J 0 bases, leaving 12 bases between the germline ends. CDR3 length equals 16 residues. The CDR3 reads CASSSTRAATNEKLFF. For the CDR3, the DNA is TGTGCCAGCAGTTCAACCAGGGCCGCAACTAATGAAAAACTGTTTTTT.

This chain connects TRBV9 to TRBJ2-7, with no clear D. The CDR3 length is 13 residues. V was pared by 1 base and J by 6 bases, with 11 bases between. Germline CDR1 is SGDLS and CDR2 is YYNGEE. CDR3 DNA sequence: TGTGCCAGCAGCGTAAGGCCCGATAGCGAGCAGTACTTC. It encodes CASSVRPDSEQYF.

This clone has more than one count but fewer than ten. The V gene is TRBV29-1, the J gene TRBJ1-2; D is unclear. V gave up 4 bases and J gave up 0 bases, with 6 bases separating them. CDR3 length: 12 amino acids. CDR1 and CDR2 from the germline V gene are SQVTM and ANQGSEA. The CDR3 DNA reads as TGCAGCGTTGTGCACACTAACTATGGCTACACCTTC. Residues: CSVVHTNYGYTF.

This clone was counted many times. The chain has TRBV25-1 and TRBJ2-3; D possibly corresponds to TRBD1 (5 bases). This CDR3 contains 11 residues. V was pared by 8 bases and J by 3 bases, with 6 bases between. Germline loops: CDR1 MGHDK, CDR2 SYGVNS. CDR3: CASGQTDTQYF. The CDR3 nucleotides are TGTGCCAGCGGACAAACAGATACGCAGTATTTT.

The V and J genes are TRBV4-3 and TRBJ2-1; TRBD2 might be the D (6 bases). Trimming cost V 2 bases and J 7 bases, with 12 bases left between them. Germline V CDR1 and CDR2: LGHNA, YSLEER. This CDR3 is built from 14 residues. The CDR3 nucleotides are TGCGCCAGCAGCCAACTGGGACGGGGGAATGAGCAGTTCTTC. It translates to CASSQLGRGNEQFF.

The chain has TRBV30 and TRBJ2-4, with TRBD1 identical over 7 bases. CDR1 GTSNPN and CDR2 SVGIG come from the germline V gene (reference sequence). V dropped 0 bases and J dropped 2; count of bases not matched to a gene: 1. The CDR3 contains 14 residues. The CDR3 loop is CAWSVGQSKNIQYF. The CDR3 nucleotides are TGTGCCTGGAGTGTGGGACAGTCCAAAAACATTCAGTACTTC.

Worth noting for this clone: The sample holds other DNA sequences that translate to the same CDR3. The chain couples TRBV29-1 to TRBJ2-7, with D tentatively TRBD1 or TRBD2 (7 bases each). CDR1 and CDR2 from the germline V gene are SQVTM and ANQGSEA. V lost 7 bases to trimming and J lost 0 bases, with 16 bases between them. The CDR3 runs 14 residues. In nucleotides, the CDR3 is TGCAGCGCCCGAGCGGGACAGAGCTCCTACGAGCAGTACTTC. Its translation: CSARAGQSSYEQYF.

This chain connects TRBV27 to TRBJ2-7; no definite D call. The CDR3 has 13 residues. CDR1 and CDR2 (germline): MNHEY, SMNVEV (reference sequence). Trimming shortened V by 5 bases and J by 2 bases, and 10 bases separated the two germline ends. CDR3 residues: CASSPRIAYEQYF. Here the CDR3 DNA reads TGTGCCAGCAGTCCAAGGATTGCCTACGAGCAGTACTTC.

This clone was counted between two and nine times. The chain joins TRBV12-2 to TRBJ2-7; whether TRBD1, the table's D call, matches the DNA was not checked. TRBV12-2 is listed as a pseudogene. The CDR3 extends over 15 amino acids. In DNA form, the CDR3 reads TGTGCAAGTCGCTTAGTGACAGACGTTGCCTACGAGCAGTACTTC. Translating gives CASRLVTDVAYEQYF.

The rearrangement uses TRBV2 and TRBJ2-3, with D unclear. The length of the CDR3 is 13 residues. CDR1 is SNHLY and CDR2 is FYNNEI in the germline V gene. V lost 10 bases, J lost 4 bases, and 15 bases lay in between. This CDR3 is CAKVVLGADTQYF. The CDR3 DNA is TGTGCCAAGGTTGTCCTTGGGGCAGATACGCAGTATTTT.

The chain couples TRBV6-6 to TRBJ2-1; 14 bases agree with TRBD2. The CDR3 loop spans 16 amino acids. The V segment lost 4 bases and the J segment 7 bases; nucleotides outside the gene matches: 6. Germline V lookup: CDR1 MNHNY, CDR2 SVGAGI (reference sequence). CDR3 sequence reads: CASSSKGTSGSNEQFF. Here the CDR3 DNA reads TGTGCCAGCAGTTCTAAGGGGACTAGCGGGAGTAATGAGCAGTTCTTC.

The genes are TRBV5-4 and TRBJ2-5; 14 nucleotides line up with TRBD2. V gave up 3 bases and J gave up 4 bases; unmatched junction bases: 8. Germline CDR1 is SGHNT and CDR2 is YYREEE (reference sequence). This CDR3 comprises 17 residues. CDR3 coding DNA: TGTGCCAGCAGCTCGGCGGGACTAGCGGGAGTAGGAGAGACCCAGTACTTC. Its protein product is CASSSAGLAGVGETQYF.

This clone was counted ten times or more. J is TRBJ1-1 and V is TRBV30; D is unclear. Germline values: CDR1 GTSNPN, CDR2 SVGIG (reference sequence). Trimming stripped 5 bases from V and 1 base from J, with 11 bases between. CDR3 size: 13 residues. CDR3 coding DNA: TGTGCCTGGGTGCGTGAGTGGAACACTGAAGCTTTCTTT. Its translation is CAWVREWNTEAFF. The entire variable domain, with the rest obtained from reference TRBV30 and TRBJ1-1, is as follows: SQTIHQWPATLVQPVGSPLSLECTVEGTSNPNLYWYRQAAGRGLQLLFYSVGIGQISSEVPQNLSASRPQDRQFILSSKKLLLSDSGFYLCAWVREWNTEAFFGQGTRLTVV.

The genes are TRBV7-9 and TRBJ2-1; 8 bases are a match to TRBD1. This CDR3 has 18 residues. V shed 3 bases and J 5 bases; nucleotides not matched to a gene: 15. Germline assignment: CDR1 SEHNR and CDR2 FQNEAQ (reference sequence). The CDR3 nucleotides are TGTGCCAGCAGCTTGGGCCGTTTCCAGGACAGGGCGGACAATGAGCAGTTCTTC. Translation: CASSLGRFQDRADNEQFF.

This chain connects TRBV4-1 to TRBJ2-5; D gene ambiguous. V lost 5 bases and J 5 bases, leaving 12 bases between the germline ends. This CDR3 is 13 amino acids long. The germline V gene encodes CDR1 MGHRA and CDR2 YSYEKL. CDR3 nucleotide sequence: TGCGCCAGCAGCTTGACCCTGGGGGAGACCCAGTACTTC. This gives the protein CASSLTLGETQYF.

This clone has a handful of counts. This sequence joins TRBV9 and TRBJ2-5, with 8 bases lining up with TRBD2. The germline CDR1 and CDR2 sequences are SGDLS and YYNGEE. J was trimmed by 5 bases and V by 0 bases; bases with no gene match: 6. This CDR3 spans 15 amino acids. As DNA, the CDR3 is TGTGCCAGCAGCGTAGTAGCGGGACGCACTGAGACCCAGTACTTC. It yields the protein CASSVVAGRTETQYF.

This clone was recorded a few times. The chain uses TRBV5-1 and TRBJ2-5, with D uncertain. V dropped 1 base and J dropped 7 bases, with 5 bases sitting between them. This CDR3 comprises 11 residues. Germline V gene sequence: CDR1 SGHRS, CDR2 YFSETQ. The CDR3 coding sequence is TGCGCCAGCAGCTTGTATGGGACCCAGTACTTC. Protein sequence: CASSLYGTQYF.

This clone was recorded many times. The chain recombines TRBV29-1 with TRBJ1-4; D is undetermined. The CDR3 is 12 residues long. V shed 4 bases and J shed 6 bases, with 9 bases lying between them. The V gene's germline CDR1 is SQVTM and CDR2 ANQGSEA. The CDR3 reads CSVADGDEKLFF. CDR3 nucleotides: TGCAGCGTTGCCGACGGAGATGAAAAACTGTTTTTT.

This chain connects TRBV15 to TRBJ2-5; TRBD2 matches at 8 bases. CDR3 length: 14 amino acids. Germline V gene lookup returns CDR1 LNHNV and CDR2 YYDKDF (reference sequence). Trimming at V came to 1 base and at J to 4 bases, leaving 2 bases not matched to a gene. CDR3 nucleotides: TGTGCCACCAGCAGAGCGGGAGGGGGAGAGACCCAGTACTTC. Translated: CATSRAGGGETQYF.

The rearrangement uses TRBV7-2 and TRBJ1-1; D ambiguous. Trimming took 2 bases from V and 0 from J, leaving 4 bases between them. This CDR3 has 13 amino acids. Germline CDR1 reads SGHTA; CDR2 reads FQGNSA. This chain's CDR3 is CASSLQMNTEAFF. CDR3 DNA: TGTGCCAGCAGCTTACAGATGAACACTGAAGCTTTCTTT.

V is TRBV7-2 and J is TRBJ2-1; D might be TRBD2 (6 bases). Germline V gene sequence: CDR1 SGHTA, CDR2 FQGNSA. CDR3 length: 14 amino acids. Trimming took off 0 bases at V and 9 bases at J, with 12 bases between the two ends. CDR3 residues: CASSLATGEFEQFF. CDR3 sequence (DNA): TGTGCCAGCAGCTTAGCGACGGGAGAATTTGAGCAGTTCTTC.

This clone was detected a few times. The rearrangement joins TRBV28 to TRBJ2-5; D is undetermined. CDR1 is MDHEN and CDR2 is SYDVKM in the germline V gene. CDR3 length equals 13 residues. The germline V and J ends were trimmed by 3 bases and 6 bases, with 11 bases remaining between them. CDR3 region: CASSLADRKTQYF. Here the CDR3 DNA reads TGTGCCAGCAGTTTGGCCGATCGCAAGACCCAGTACTTC. Full variable domain (rest looked up from reference TRBV28 and TRBJ2-5): DVKVTQSSRYLVKRTGEKVFLECVQDMDHENMFWYRQDPGLGLRLIYFSYDVKMKEKGDIPEGYSVSREKKERFSLILESASTNQTSMYLCASSLADRKTQYFGPGTRLLVL.

This clone was detected only a few times. V and J are TRBV4-3 and TRBJ2-7; D is possibly TRBD1 (5 bases). The CDR3 spans 15 residues. In germline, CDR1 is LGHNA, CDR2 YSLEER. The V and J ends lost 1 base and 1 base respectively, with 11 bases between them. The DNA of the CDR3 is TGCGCCAGCAGCCAAGCCGCAGGGTGGTCCTACGAGCAGTACTTC. This encodes CASSQAAGWSYEQYF.